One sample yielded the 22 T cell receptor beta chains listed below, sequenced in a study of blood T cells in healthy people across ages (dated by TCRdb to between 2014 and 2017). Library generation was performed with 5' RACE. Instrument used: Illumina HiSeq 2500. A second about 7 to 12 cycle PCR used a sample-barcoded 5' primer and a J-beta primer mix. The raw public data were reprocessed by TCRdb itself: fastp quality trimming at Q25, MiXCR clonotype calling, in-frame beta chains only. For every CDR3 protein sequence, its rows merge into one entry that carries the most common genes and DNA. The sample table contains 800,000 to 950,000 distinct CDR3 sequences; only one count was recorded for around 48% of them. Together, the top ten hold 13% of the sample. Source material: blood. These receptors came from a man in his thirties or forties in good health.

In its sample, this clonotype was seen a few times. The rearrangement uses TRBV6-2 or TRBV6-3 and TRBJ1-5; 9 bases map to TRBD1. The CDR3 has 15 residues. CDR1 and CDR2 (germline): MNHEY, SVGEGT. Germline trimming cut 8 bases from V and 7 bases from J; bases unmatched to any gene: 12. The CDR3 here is CASGTLQGAGQPQHF. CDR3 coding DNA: TGTGCCAGCGGAACACTACAGGGGGCAGGGCAGCCCCAGCATTTT.

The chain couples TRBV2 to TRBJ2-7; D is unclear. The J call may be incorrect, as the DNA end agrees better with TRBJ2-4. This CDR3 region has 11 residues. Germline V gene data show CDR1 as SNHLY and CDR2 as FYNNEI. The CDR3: CASIARNIQYF. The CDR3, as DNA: TGTGCCAGCATTGCGAGAAACATTCAGTACTTC.

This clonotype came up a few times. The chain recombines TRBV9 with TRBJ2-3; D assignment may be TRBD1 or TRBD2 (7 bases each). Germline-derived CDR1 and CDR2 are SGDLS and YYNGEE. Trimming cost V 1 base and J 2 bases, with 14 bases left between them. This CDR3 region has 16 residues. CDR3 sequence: CASSVRGRGSTDTQYF. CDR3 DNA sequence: TGTGCCAGCAGCGTAAGGGGGCGGGGGTCCACAGATACGCAGTATTTT.

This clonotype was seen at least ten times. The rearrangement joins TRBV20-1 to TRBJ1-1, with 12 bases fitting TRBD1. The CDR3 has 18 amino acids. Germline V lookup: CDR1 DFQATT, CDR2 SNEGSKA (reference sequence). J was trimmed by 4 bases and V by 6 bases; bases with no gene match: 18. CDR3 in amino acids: CSASLLSGTGGAGTEAFF. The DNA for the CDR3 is TGCAGTGCGAGCCTTCTCTCCGGGACAGGGGGCGCCGGCACTGAAGCTTTCTTT.

The CDR3 DNA is TGTGCCAGCAGCCGGGGGGGAAACAATCAGCCCCAGCATTTT. This sequence encodes CASSRGGNNQPQHF. The chain links TRBV6-6 to TRBJ1-5, with a weak D call TRBD1 (5 bases). This CDR3 is built from 14 residues. V lost 6 bases and J lost 3, with 12 bases in between. CDR1 and CDR2 (germline): MNHNY, SVGAGI (reference sequence).

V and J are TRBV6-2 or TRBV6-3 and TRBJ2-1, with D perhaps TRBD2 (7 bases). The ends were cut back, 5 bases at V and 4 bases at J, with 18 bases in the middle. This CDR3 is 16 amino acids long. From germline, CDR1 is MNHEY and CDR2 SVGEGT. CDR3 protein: CASSGGGPNSYNEQFF. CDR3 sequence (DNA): TGTGCCAGCAGTGGGGGGGGGCCCAACTCATACAATGAGCAGTTCTTC.

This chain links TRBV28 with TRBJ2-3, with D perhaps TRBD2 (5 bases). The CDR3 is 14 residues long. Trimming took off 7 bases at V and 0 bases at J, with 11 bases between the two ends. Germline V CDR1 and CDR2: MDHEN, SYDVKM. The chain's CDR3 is CASMVGASTDTQYF. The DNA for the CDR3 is TGTGCCAGCATGGTGGGAGCTAGCACAGATACGCAGTATTTT.

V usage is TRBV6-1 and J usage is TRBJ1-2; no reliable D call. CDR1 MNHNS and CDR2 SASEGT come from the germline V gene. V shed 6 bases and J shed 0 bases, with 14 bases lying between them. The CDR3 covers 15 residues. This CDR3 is CASSTLRDANYGYTF. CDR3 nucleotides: TGTGCCAGCAGCACCTTAAGGGATGCTAACTATGGCTACACCTTC.

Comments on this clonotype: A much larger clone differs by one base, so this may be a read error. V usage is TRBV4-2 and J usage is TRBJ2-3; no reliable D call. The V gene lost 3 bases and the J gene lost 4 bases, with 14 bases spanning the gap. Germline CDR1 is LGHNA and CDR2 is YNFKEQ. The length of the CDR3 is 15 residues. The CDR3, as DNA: TGTGCCAGCAGCCAGTCGCTCCATCGCGCAGATACGCAGTATTTT. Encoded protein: CASSQSLHRADTQYF.

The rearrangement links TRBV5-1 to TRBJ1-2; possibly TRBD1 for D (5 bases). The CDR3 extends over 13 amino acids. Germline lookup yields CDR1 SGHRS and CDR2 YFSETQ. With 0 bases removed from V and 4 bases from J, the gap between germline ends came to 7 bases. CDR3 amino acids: CASSLDDSYGYTF. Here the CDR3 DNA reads TGCGCCAGCAGCTTGGATGACAGCTATGGCTACACCTTC.

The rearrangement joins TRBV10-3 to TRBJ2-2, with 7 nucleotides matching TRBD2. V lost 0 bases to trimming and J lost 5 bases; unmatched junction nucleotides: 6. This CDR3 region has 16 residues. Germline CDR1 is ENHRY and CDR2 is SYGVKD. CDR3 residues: CAISESSRGGTGELFF. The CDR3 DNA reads TGTGCCATCAGTGAGTCTAGTCGCGGGGGTACCGGGGAGCTGTTTTTT.

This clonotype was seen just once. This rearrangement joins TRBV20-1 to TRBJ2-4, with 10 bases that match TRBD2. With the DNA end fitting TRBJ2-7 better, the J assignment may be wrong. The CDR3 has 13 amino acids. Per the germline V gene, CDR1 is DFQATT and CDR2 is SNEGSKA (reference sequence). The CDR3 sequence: CSARRLAGYEQYF. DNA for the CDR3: TGCAGTGCTAGGCGACTAGCGGGCTACGAGCAGTACTTC.

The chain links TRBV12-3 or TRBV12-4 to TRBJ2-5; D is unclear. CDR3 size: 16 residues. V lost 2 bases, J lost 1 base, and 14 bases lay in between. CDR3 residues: CASSLFPIGGQETQYF. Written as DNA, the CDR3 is TGTGCCAGCAGTTTATTCCCTATCGGCGGCCAAGAGACCCAGTACTTC.

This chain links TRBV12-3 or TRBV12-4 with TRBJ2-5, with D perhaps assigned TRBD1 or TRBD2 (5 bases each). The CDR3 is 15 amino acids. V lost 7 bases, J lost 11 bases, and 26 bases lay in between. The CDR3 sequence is CASNLGARNVNEQYF. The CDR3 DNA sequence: TGTGCCAGCAACCTCGGGGCGAGGAATGTGAATGAGCAGTACTTC.

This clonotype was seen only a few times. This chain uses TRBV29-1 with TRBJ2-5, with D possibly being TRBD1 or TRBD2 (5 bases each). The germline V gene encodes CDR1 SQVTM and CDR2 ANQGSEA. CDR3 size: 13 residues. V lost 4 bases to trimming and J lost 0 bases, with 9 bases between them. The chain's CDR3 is CSVGDAYQETQYF. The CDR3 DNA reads TGCAGCGTTGGGGACGCCTACCAAGAGACCCAGTACTTC. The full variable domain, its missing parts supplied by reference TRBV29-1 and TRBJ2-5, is SAVISQKPSRDICQRGTSLTIQCQVDSQVTMMFWYRQQPGQSLTLIATANQGSEATYESGFVIDKFPISRPNLTFSTLTVSNMSPEDSSIYLCSVGDAYQETQYFGPGTRLLVL.

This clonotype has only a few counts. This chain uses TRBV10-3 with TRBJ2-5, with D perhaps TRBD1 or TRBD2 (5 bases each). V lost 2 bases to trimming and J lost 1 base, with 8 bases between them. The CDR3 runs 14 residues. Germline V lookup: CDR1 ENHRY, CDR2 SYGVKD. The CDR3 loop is CAISEAGTQETQYF. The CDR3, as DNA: TGTGCCATCAGTGAGGCAGGGACCCAAGAGACCCAGTACTTC.

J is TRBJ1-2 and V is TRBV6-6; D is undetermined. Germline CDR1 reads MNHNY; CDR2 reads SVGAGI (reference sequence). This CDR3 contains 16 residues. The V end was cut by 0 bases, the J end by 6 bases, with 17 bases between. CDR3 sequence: CASSYSPDGEPDGYTF. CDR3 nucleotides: TGTGCCAGCAGTTACTCCCCCGACGGGGAGCCGGATGGCTACACCTTC.

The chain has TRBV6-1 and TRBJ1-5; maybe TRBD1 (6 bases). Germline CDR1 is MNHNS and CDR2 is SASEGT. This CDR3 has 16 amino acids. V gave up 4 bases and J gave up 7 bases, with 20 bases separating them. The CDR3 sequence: CASSGNTGRATQPQHF. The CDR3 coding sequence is TGTGCCAGCAGTGGGAATACAGGGAGGGCCACGCAGCCCCAGCATTTT.

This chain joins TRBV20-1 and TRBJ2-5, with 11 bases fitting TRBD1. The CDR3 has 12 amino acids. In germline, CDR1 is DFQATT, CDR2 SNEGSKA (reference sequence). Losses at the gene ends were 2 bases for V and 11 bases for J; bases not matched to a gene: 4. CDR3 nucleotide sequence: TGCAGTGCTAGACGGGACAGGGGGGAGCAGTACTTC. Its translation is CSARRDRGEQYF.

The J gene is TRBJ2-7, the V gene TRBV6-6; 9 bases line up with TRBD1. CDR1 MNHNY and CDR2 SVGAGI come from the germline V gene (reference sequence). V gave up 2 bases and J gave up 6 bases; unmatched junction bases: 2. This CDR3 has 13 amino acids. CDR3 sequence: CASSYRTGVEQYF. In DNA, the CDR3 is TGTGCCAGCAGTTACCGGACAGGGGTCGAGCAGTACTTC.

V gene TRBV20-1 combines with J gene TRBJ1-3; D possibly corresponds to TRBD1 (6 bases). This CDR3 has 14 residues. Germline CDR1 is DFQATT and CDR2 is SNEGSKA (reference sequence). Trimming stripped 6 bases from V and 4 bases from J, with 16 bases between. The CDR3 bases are TGCAGTGCACATCCGGGACAACTCGGAAACACCATATATTTT. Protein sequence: CSAHPGQLGNTIYF.

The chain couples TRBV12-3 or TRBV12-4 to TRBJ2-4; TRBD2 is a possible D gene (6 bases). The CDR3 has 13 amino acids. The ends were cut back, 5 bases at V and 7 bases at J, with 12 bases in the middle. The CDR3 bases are TGTGCCAGCAGTCTGCGGGGTTGGAACATTCAGTACTTC. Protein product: CASSLRGWNIQYF.